Listed below are T cell receptor beta chains from one sample, sequenced in a study of T cells in Graves' hyperthyroidism and ophthalmopathy. One entry per CDR3 protein results from TCRdb running MiXCR on the multiplex PCR reads. Of approximately 560,000 distinct CDR3 sequences listed, 35% to 55% are singletons. The material sequenced was peripheral blood or thyroid tissue (not recorded which). The source is a young woman with Graves' hyperthyroidism. Both conserved end residues are trimmed from each CDR3.

v_call,cdr3_length,j_call,cdr3_aa
TRBV2,11,TRBJ2-5,ASKGLAQETQY
TRBV10-1,15,TRBJ1-6,ASRADRYIGYNSPLH
TRBV11-2,12,TRBJ2-5,ASSLELVGTSGF
TRBV7-3,13,TRBJ2-7,ASSLGGAGRYEQY
TRBV7-8,14,TRBJ2-2,ASSLADGANTGELF
TRBV20-1,12,TRBJ1-1,SARPDPASTEAF
TRBV2,11,TRBJ1-5,ASSSDRYQPQH
TRBV2,10,TRBJ1-2,ASRAGEDGYT
TRBV25-1,13,TRBJ1-3,ASSRTGTGRNTIY
TRBV10-3,10,TRBJ1-4,AISVAGHLLF
TRBV5-1,11,TRBJ2-7,ASSLLKGSEQY
TRBV19,11,TRBJ2-2,ASSGTSSGELF
TRBV29-1,11,TRBJ1-4,SVQGAGGEKLF
TRBV5-1,13,TRBJ2-7,ASSLEGPGLYEQY
TRBV7-3,17,TRBJ2-6,ASSLGGRISSSGANVLT
TRBV14,15,TRBJ1-6,ASSHSGTGRFNSPLH
TRBV6-5,9,TRBJ1-1,ASSPGFEAF
TRBV12-3/TRBV12-4,12,TRBJ2-7,ASSPAGQGYEQY
TRBV25-1,12,TRBJ1-4,ASSPRGTNEKLF
TRBV29-1,10,TRBJ1-2,SAAGGNYGYT
TRBV7-9,11,TRBJ2-3,ASSAFPGDTQY
TRBV11-1,13,TRBJ2-5,ASSPNRGKGETQY
TRBV10-3,11,TRBJ2-7,ASSLGRGLEQY
TRBV2,14,TRBJ1-5,ASSADLDRGRLPQH
TRBV12-3/TRBV12-4,13,TRBJ1-3,ASSWEGASGNTIY
TRBV5-1,10,TRBJ2-3,ASSSLGDTQY
TRBV2,12,TRBJ1-4,ASRVQATNEKLF